This T cell receptor beta chain was sequenced in a study of shared clonotypes between healthy human individuals. The CDR3 totals 16 residues. J gave up 3 bases and V 0 bases, and 3 bases lay outside the gene matches. Germline V gives CDR1 SGHRS, CDR2 YFSETQ. Some clones are missing from TCRdb's copy, which holds only in-frame ones; the method was immunoSEQ multiplex PCR. The sample gives more than 2,000,000 clones, just over 90% of which show up once; over 0.12% is in the top ten. The receptor was derived from a man between 18 and 29 years old in good health. The chain recombines TRBV5-1 with TRBJ2-2; 9 bases are a match to TRBD2. Sequenced input: naive CD4+ T cells sorted from blood. This sample's subset: CD45RA+ positively selected. The CDR3, as DNA: TGCGCCAGCAGCTTGGGCGGGAGGGCCGACACCGGGGAGCTGTTTTTT. As protein: CASSLGGRADTGELFF.